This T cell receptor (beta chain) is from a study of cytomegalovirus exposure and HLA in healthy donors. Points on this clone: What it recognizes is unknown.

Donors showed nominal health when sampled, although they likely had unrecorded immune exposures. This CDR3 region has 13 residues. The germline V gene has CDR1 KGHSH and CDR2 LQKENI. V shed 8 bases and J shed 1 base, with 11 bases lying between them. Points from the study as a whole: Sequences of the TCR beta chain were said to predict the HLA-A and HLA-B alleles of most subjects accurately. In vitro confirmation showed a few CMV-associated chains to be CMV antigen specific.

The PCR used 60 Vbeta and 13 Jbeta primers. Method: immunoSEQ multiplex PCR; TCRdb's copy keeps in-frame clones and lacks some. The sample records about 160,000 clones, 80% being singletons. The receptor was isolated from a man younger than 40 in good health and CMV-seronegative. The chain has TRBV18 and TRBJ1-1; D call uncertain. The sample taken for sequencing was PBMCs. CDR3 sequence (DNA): TGTGCCAGCGCAATTGGCGGGAACACTGAAGCTTTCTTT. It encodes CASAIGGNTEAFF. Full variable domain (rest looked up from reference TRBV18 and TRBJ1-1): NAGVMQNPRHLVRRRGQEARLRCSPMKGHSHVYWYRQLPEEGLKFMVYLQKENIIDESGMPKERFSAEFPKEGPSILRIQQVVRGDSAAYFCASAIGGNTEAFFGQGTRLTVV.